Listed below are T cell receptor beta chains from one sample, sequenced in a study of shared clonotypes between healthy human individuals. The repertoire was sequenced with immunoSEQ multiplex PCR; TCRdb's copy has only in-frame clones and lacks some. Seen here are 2 million to 2.5 million clones, approximately 94% observed once, and the top ten hold around 1.1%. The sequencing sample was made of naive CD8+ T cells sorted from blood. The receptors here all came from a man aged 18 to 30 in good health. Each CDR3 is given without its conserved first and last residue. Not all rows give a size; the values are once, few, many and, for expanded clones, a class.

v_gene	abundance	j_gene	CDR3aa
TRBV4-1	NA	TRBJ1-2	ASSFSTEPYGYT
TRBV10-3	NA	TRBJ2-1	AISASSYNEQF
TRBV7-9	NA	TRBJ2-7	ASSPAAGTGYEQY
TRBV5-1	NA	TRBJ2-7	ASSLLQGASYEQY
TRBV13	NA	TRBJ1-2	ASSLGRGNGYT
TRBV13	NA	TRBJ2-1	ASSPRGAGGNEQF
TRBV29-1	NA	TRBJ2-1	SGAGSPASNEQF
TRBV29-1	NA	TRBJ2-7	SVVAGKYEQY
TRBV30	NA	TRBJ2-7	AWSVGTSGKEEQY
TRBV30	once	TRBJ2-5	AWNLGAEETQY
TRBV4-1	NA	TRBJ2-7	ASSHRQGSYEQY
TRBV27	NA	TRBJ2-7	ASSLSGAYEQY
TRBV30	NA	TRBJ2-1	AWGPGLSHNEQF
TRBV9	NA	TRBJ1-1	ASSVDGGVWGPNTEAF
TRBV10-1	NA	TRBJ2-1	ASSEMDEGLGEQF
TRBV6-6	NA	TRBJ1-2	ASSYSTDSYGYT
TRBV7-9	NA	TRBJ2-5	ASSPTGGEETQY
TRBV6-1	NA	TRBJ1-3	ASTDRWGVGNTIY
TRBV4-1	NA	TRBJ2-5	ASSQYLAETQY
TRBV7-9	NA	TRBJ2-7	ASSADAGQAPYEQY
TRBV27	NA	TRBJ1-2	ASSLSPGTANYGYT
TRBV30	once	TRBJ2-1	AWRHGEYNEQF
TRBV6-5	NA	TRBJ2-1	AVKAGYNEQF
TRBV6-5	NA	TRBJ2-3	ASSLTGGETDTQY
TRBV7-8	NA	TRBJ1-4	ASSQGLGGDEKLF
TRBV5-1	NA	TRBJ2-2	ASSQDRASSGELF
TRBV27	NA	TRBJ1-2	ASSPSSGEANYGYT
TRBV23-1	NA	TRBJ1-5	ASSHRRNSNQPQH
TRBV4-1	NA	TRBJ2-7	ASSQDIETLVYEQY
TRBV5-6	NA	TRBJ2-1	ASSLMATPLNEQF
TRBV7-2	NA	TRBJ2-7	ASSYPPDEQY
TRBV2	NA	TRBJ2-7	ASSETRQGSYEQY
TRBV10-3	once	TRBJ2-3	AISDHGGEGADTQY